This T cell receptor beta chain was observed in a study of shared clonotypes between healthy human individuals. Profiling relied on immunoSEQ multiplex PCR, and the TCRdb table lists in-frame clones only, not all of them. There are approximately 1.5 million clones in the sample; approximately 98.5% occur only once, and roughly 0.36% lies in the top ten. The CDR3 is 16 amino acids. CDR1 is SGHAT and CDR2 is FQNNGV in the germline V gene. V was shortened by 4 bases and J by 0 bases, with 13 bases between the two germline ends. V is TRBV11-2 and J is TRBJ1-3; D call uncertain. This clonotype was obtained from a man aged 25-45 years in good health. Sequencing input: naive CD4+ T cells sorted from blood. Subset indicated: CD45RA+ positively selected. The CDR3 here is CASSSLILSSGNTIYF. DNA for the CDR3: TGTGCCAGCAGCTCCCTGATCCTATCCTCTGGAAACACCATATATTTT.